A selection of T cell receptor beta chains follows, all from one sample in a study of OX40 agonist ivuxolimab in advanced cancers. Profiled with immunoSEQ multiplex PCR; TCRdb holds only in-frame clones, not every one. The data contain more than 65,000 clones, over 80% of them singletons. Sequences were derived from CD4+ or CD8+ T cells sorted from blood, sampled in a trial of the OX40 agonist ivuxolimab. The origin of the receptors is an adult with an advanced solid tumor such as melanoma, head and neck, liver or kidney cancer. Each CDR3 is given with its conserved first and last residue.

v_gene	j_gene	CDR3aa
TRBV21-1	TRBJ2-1	CASRASLAKTSYNEQFF
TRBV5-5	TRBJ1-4	CASSSRATNEKLFF
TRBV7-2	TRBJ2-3	CASSHSGGDTQYF
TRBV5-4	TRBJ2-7	CASSLPLAGVYEQYF
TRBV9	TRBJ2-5	CASSAGGDQETQYF
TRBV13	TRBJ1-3	CASSFRAGNSGNTIYF
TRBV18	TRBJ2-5	CASSPIYRDSKETQYF
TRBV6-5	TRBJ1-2	CASRDGYGYTF
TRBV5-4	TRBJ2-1	CASSLDPGVSYNEQFF
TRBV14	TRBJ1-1	CASRPRTGSNTEAFF
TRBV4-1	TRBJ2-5	CASNPKGGGGPGETQYF
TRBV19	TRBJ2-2	CASRPGTSIAGELFF
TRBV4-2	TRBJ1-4	CASSQGDVLNEKLFF
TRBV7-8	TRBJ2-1	CASSYLAGGRIGEQFF
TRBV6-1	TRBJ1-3	CASRETGGSGNTIYF
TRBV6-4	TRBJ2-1	CASSGGSSYNEQFF
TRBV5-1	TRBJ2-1	CASSSDRYSYNEQFF
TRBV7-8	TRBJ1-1	CASSPRQGGSEAFF
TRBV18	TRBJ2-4	CASSPLAGAKNIQYF
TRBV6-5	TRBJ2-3	CASSYFGRTDTQYF
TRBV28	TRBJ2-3	CASRDGGAGDTQYF
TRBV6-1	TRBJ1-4	CASSEPGTGATNEKLFF
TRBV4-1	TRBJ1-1	CASSQGRDRGYTEAFF
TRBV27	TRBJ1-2	CASRGFGDRDGGYTF
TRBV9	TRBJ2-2	CASSPTANSNTGELFF
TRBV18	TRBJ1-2	CASSPDLSGGFGYTF
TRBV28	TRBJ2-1	CASSFVSGGQFF
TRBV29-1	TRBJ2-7	CSVESGTQGDKYEQYF
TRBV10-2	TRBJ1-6	CAGSVGTGVSPLHF
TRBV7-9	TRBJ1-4	CASTTIEGSDEKLFF
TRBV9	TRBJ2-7	CASGTTNYEQYF
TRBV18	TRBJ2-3	CASSPPGTTDTQYF
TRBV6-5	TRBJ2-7	CASSYSGDEQYF
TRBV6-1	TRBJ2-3	CASSDVVAGGHSTDTQYF
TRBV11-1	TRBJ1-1	CASSLARGNTEAFF
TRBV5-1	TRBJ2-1	CASTPGGLAGAYNEQFF
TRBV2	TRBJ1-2	CASGTAGGYTF
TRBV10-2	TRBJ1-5	CASSEYGQGGSNQPQHF
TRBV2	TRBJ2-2	CASSGQGVGTGELFF
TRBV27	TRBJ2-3	CASSLLGTSQYF
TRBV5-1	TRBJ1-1	CASSETNRVWAMNTEAFF
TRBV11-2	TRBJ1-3	CASSFQGDSGNTIYF
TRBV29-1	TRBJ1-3	CSAWGYTSGNTIYF
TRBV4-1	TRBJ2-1	CASSQVDIISYNEQFF